The T cell receptor beta chain described here comes from a study of CD8 T cells in ankylosing spondylitis. At least ten counts were recorded for this clonotype. TCRdb itself ran the 5' RACE reads through MiXCR, one entry per CDR3 protein. Among 200,000 to 300,000 distinct CDR3 sequences listed, 7% to 10% were seen once. V was pared by 4 bases and J by 2 bases, with 11 bases between. Germline values: CDR1 SGHRS, CDR2 YFSETQ. This CDR3 spans 14 amino acids. The chain couples TRBV5-1 to TRBJ2-3, with D unresolved. Sequences were obtained from blood, either unsorted or a sorted T cell fraction (not recorded which). This sequence was found in a female donor with ankylosing spondylitis or in good health (not recorded which). CDR3 in amino acids: CASSQGSHTDTQYF. CDR3 nucleotides: TGCGCCAGCAGCCAAGGGTCACACACAGATACGCAGTATTTT.